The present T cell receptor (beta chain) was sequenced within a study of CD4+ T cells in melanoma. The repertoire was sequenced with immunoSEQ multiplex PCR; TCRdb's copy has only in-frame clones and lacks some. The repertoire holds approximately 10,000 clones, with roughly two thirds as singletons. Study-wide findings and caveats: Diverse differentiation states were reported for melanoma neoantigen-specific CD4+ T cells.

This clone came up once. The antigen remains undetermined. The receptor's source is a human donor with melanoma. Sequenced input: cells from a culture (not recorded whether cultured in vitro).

CDR3 bases: TGCGCCAGCAGCTTGCCAGACCAAGCGGGGGCCAAGTTCTTC. Translated: CASSLPDQAGAKFF. The chain uses TRBV5-1 and TRBJ2-1, with 8 bases matching TRBD2. The germline gives CDR1 SGHRS, CDR2 YFSETQ. Trimming at V came to 1 base and at J to 14 bases, leaving 11 bases not matched to a gene. CDR3 length: 14 residues. The variable domain in full, completed from reference TRBV5-1 and TRBJ2-1, reads KAGVTQTPRYLIKTRGQQVTLSCSPISGHRSVSWYQQTPGQGLQFLFEYFSETQRNKGNFPGRFSGRQFSNSRSEMNVSTLELGDSALYLCASSLPDQAGAKFFGPGTRLTVL.